The T cell receptor (beta chain) described here comes from a study of Ad26.COV2.S vaccination and SARS-CoV-2 variants. Across the study: Intramuscularly, Ad26.COV2.S was given either once or twice, 56 days apart.

Repertoires were generated with immunoSEQ multiplex PCR, while TCRdb's copy carries only in-frame clones and drops some. The repertoire has roughly 700,000 clones, 89% of them found once; the top ten carry around 1.4%. Treatment noted: about 20 received Ad26.COV2.S at low or high dose, single or two shots; a few received placebo; per-sample allocation not given. The samples date from day 63 after the first vaccine or placebo injection. Regarding this clone: Its antigen is not known.

Findings and limits, study-wide: Vaccinated individuals (as opposed to placebo recipients) had higher spike-specific TCR breadth. Reportedly, spike-specific CD8+ and CD4+ T cell responses achieved substantial breadth once vaccination had taken place. Measures of TCR breadth and depth may have fallen short of total T cell responses.

The receptor was isolated from a person aged 18-65 years who received the Ad26.COV2.S COVID-19 vaccine or a placebo. This material consisted of peripheral blood, taken in a trial of Ad26.COV2.S vaccine versus placebo.

CDR3 nucleotides: TGTGCCAGCAGCTTGGATGGAGGATTATACGAGCAGTACTTC. Translating gives CASSLDGGLYEQYF. This chain uses TRBV5-6 with TRBJ2-7, with a weak D call TRBD2 (5 bases). The germline V and J ends were trimmed by 0 bases and 4 bases, with 11 bases remaining between them. CDR1 is SGHDT, CDR2 YYEEEE, per germline. The CDR3 is made up of 14 amino acids.